The 26 T cell receptor beta chains below come from one sample, sequenced in a study of CD4 T cells in relation to SARS-CoV-2 and coronaviruses. The antigens these receptors bind are not known. The unexposed donors gave CD4+ T cells in 2011-2018, prior to COVID-19. CD4+ T cells were isolated from the cells after 10 days of culture. Some clones are missing from TCRdb's copy, which holds only in-frame ones; the method was immunoSEQ multiplex PCR. Here the sample spans fewer than 20,000 clones, about 84% being singletons. The specimen sequenced was CD4+ T cells from PBMCs, cultured in vitro. The receptors come from a human donor in good health.

This rearrangement joins TRBV27 to TRBJ2-7; tentative D call: TRBD1 (5 bases). There are 14 residues in the CDR3. V lost 3 bases and J lost 7, with 16 bases in between. CDR1 is MNHEY, CDR2 SMNVEV, per germline (reference sequence). CDR3 coding DNA: TGTGCCAGCAGTTTCGGTGACAGTGTGAGTGAGCAGTACTTC. Translation gives CASSFGDSVSEQYF.

The rearrangement joins TRBV2 to TRBJ1-2; TRBD1 agrees at 8 bases. The V segment lost 2 bases and the J segment 4 bases; nucleotides outside the gene matches: 12. The germline V gene has CDR1 SNHLY and CDR2 FYNNEI. CDR3 size: 17 residues. CDR3: CASSEWDRKPTAYGYTF. As DNA, the CDR3 is TGTGCCAGCAGTGAATGGGACAGGAAACCCACCGCCTATGGCTACACCTTC.

In this sample, this clone is medium-sized (0.01 to 0.1%). The chain carries TRBV23-1 and TRBJ2-7, with D unresolved. TRBV23-1 is an open reading frame whose function is uncertain. With 2 bases removed from V and 0 bases from J, the gap between germline ends came to 20 bases. The CDR3 contains 18 residues. CDR3 DNA: TGCGCCAGCAGTCAAGGAACTAAAATACCGTGGCGCTCCTACGAGCAGTACTTC. Its protein is CASSQGTKIPWRSYEQYF.

V and J are TRBV19 and TRBJ2-2; TRBD2 is a possible D gene (6 bases). CDR1 LNHDA and CDR2 SQIVND come from the germline V gene (reference sequence). The CDR3 is made up of 11 amino acids. Trimming removed 10 bases at V and 6 bases at J, with 9 bases between. The CDR3 sequence is CAIIAAGELFF. CDR3 coding DNA: TGTGCCATTATAGCGGCCGGGGAGCTGTTTTTT.

The chain carries TRBV3-1 (or the pseudogene TRBV3-2) and TRBJ2-5, with 8 positions matching TRBD2. The CDR3 loop spans 14 amino acids. V lost 4 bases, J lost 5 bases, and 6 bases stayed unmatched. Germline V gives CDR1 LGHDT, CDR2 YNNKEL (reference sequence). The CDR3 sequence is CASSPGLVIETQYF. As DNA, the CDR3 is TGTGCCAGCAGCCCGGGACTAGTGATTGAGACCCAGTACTTC.

This sequence joins TRBV30 and TRBJ2-7, with a weak D call TRBD1 (5 bases). V lost 0 bases and J lost 7, with 13 bases in between. The CDR3 consists of 13 residues. In germline, CDR1 is GTSNPN, CDR2 SVGIG (reference sequence). As DNA, the CDR3 is TGTGCCTGGAGTGTACAGGTCTTTGGGGAGCAGTACTTC. Protein sequence: CAWSVQVFGEQYF.

The chain links TRBV9 to TRBJ2-3; TRBD2 might be the D (5 bases). The CDR3 is 15 amino acids. V was cut by 0 bases and J by 4 bases, with 12 bases left in between. Germline V gives CDR1 SGDLS, CDR2 YYNGEE. The CDR3 here is CASSVATGRADTQYF. The CDR3 region has the DNA TGTGCCAGCAGCGTAGCAACGGGAAGGGCAGATACGCAGTATTTT. The complete variable domain, with remaining parts taken from reference TRBV9 and TRBJ2-3, reads DSGVTQTPKHLITATGQRVTLRCSPRSGDLSVYWYQQSLDQGLQFLIQYYNGEERAKGNILERFSAQQFPDLHSELNLSSLELGDSALYFCASSVATGRADTQYFGPGTRLTVL.

V usage is TRBV18 and J usage is TRBJ1-2, with 10 bases matching TRBD1. J was trimmed by 5 bases and V by 3 bases; bases with no gene match: 3. Germline lookup yields CDR1 KGHSH and CDR2 LQKENI. This CDR3 contains 14 residues. The CDR3 protein is CASSPGTGAYGYTF. The CDR3 DNA sequence: TGTGCCAGCTCACCTGGGACAGGGGCATATGGCTACACCTTC.

The gene calls are TRBV5-6 and TRBJ2-1; 8 bases line up with TRBD1. Germline assignment: CDR1 SGHDT and CDR2 YYEEEE. CDR3 length: 12 residues. V gave up 4 bases and J gave up 8 bases; unmatched junction bases: 2. For the CDR3, the DNA is TGTGCCAGCAGCCCGGGACAGGATGAGCAGTTCTTC. As protein: CASSPGQDEQFF.

The chain carries TRBV6-5 and TRBJ2-7; 7 nucleotides agree with TRBD1. Trimming removed 7 bases from V and 2 bases from J; junction bases left unmatched: 5. Germline loops: CDR1 MNHEY, CDR2 SVGAGI. CDR3 length: 13 residues. CDR3 bases: TGTGCCAGCACATCAGACAGGGCCTACGAGCAGTACTTC. It encodes CASTSDRAYEQYF.

Here the CDR3 DNA reads TGTGCCTGGTCCGGCGGGAGGGGGGATACGCAGTATTTT. Translated, it gives CAWSGGRGDTQYF. The chain couples TRBV30 to TRBJ2-3; 9 bases map to TRBD2. Germline values: CDR1 GTSNPN, CDR2 SVGIG (reference sequence). This CDR3 comprises 13 residues. V was pared by 5 bases and J by 6 bases, with 6 bases of the junction left unmatched. The full variable domain, its missing parts supplied by reference TRBV30 and TRBJ2-3, is SQTIHQWPATLVQPVGSPLSLECTVEGTSNPNLYWYRQAAGRGLQLLFYSVGIGQISSEVPQNLSASRPQDRQFILSSKKLLLSDSGFYLCAWSGGRGDTQYFGPGTRLTVL.

The chain has TRBV6-6 and TRBJ1-1, with D possibly matching TRBD1 (5 bases). V was cut by 3 bases and J by 4 bases, with 18 bases left in between. Germline V gives CDR1 MNHNY, CDR2 SVGAGI (reference sequence). There are 16 residues in the CDR3. As DNA, the CDR3 is TGTGCCAGCAGTTATAATTTACGGGGCTTAAGCACTGAAGCTTTCTTT. It yields the protein CASSYNLRGLSTEAFF.

This rearrangement joins TRBV9 to TRBJ2-7, with 9 bases that match TRBD1. V shed 3 bases and J 13 bases; nucleotides not matched to a gene: 8. The germline gives CDR1 SGDLS, CDR2 YYNGEE. CDR3 size: 12 residues. CDR3 sequence: CASSAGTGSTYF. The CDR3 DNA follows: TGTGCCAGCAGCGCCGGGACAGGGAGCACATACTTC. Full variable domain (remainder filled in from reference TRBV9 and TRBJ2-7): DSGVTQTPKHLITATGQRVTLRCSPRSGDLSVYWYQQSLDQGLQFLIQYYNGEERAKGNILERFSAQQFPDLHSELNLSSLELGDSALYFCASSAGTGSTYFGPGTRLTVT.

The chain has TRBV27 and TRBJ2-7; a weak D match, TRBD2 (5 bases). This CDR3 comprises 16 residues. Germline lookup yields CDR1 MNHEY and CDR2 SMNVEV (reference sequence). V was clipped by 3 bases and J by 5 bases, with 20 bases between them. The CDR3, as DNA: TGTGCCAGCAGTTTGTATGTAGGGAGTTTTTTCCACGAGCAGTACTTC. Its translation: CASSLYVGSFFHEQYF.

This chain uses TRBV5-1 with TRBJ2-3; D is unresolved. Germline CDR1 reads SGHRS; CDR2 reads YFSETQ. The CDR3 is 17 residues long. The V and J ends lost 4 bases and 6 bases respectively, with 24 bases between them. CDR3 sequence: CASSPDPGFLVFDTQYF. The CDR3 coding sequence is TGCGCCAGCAGCCCGGACCCCGGTTTTTTAGTATTCGATACGCAGTATTTT.

CDR3 region: CASSVRLDGEQYF. DNA for the CDR3: TGTGCCAGCAGCGTCAGACTCGACGGGGAGCAGTACTTC. The gene calls are TRBV7-8 and TRBJ2-7, with unresolved D. V lost 5 bases and J lost 7, with 15 bases in between. The CDR3 loop spans 13 amino acids. CDR1 SGHVS and CDR2 FQNEAQ come from the germline V gene.

This clone was seen just once. The chain couples TRBV3-1 (or the pseudogene TRBV3-2) to TRBJ1-1; D is undetermined. This CDR3 has 14 amino acids. V lost 1 base and J lost 1, with 7 bases in between. CDR1 and CDR2 from the germline V gene are LGHDT and YNNKEL (reference sequence). Here the CDR3 DNA reads TGTGCCAGCAGCCAAGGGGTAAGGAACACTGAAGCTTTCTTT. Translation: CASSQGVRNTEAFF.

The count of this clone is one. The rearrangement uses TRBV30 and TRBJ2-3; TRBD1 agrees at 7 bases. CDR1 and CDR2 (germline): GTSNPN, SVGIG (reference sequence). The CDR3 contains 13 residues. V gave up 4 bases and J gave up 3 bases; unmatched junction bases: 4. The CDR3, as DNA: TGTGCCTGGAACACAGGGGTTACAGATACGCAGTATTTT. As protein: CAWNTGVTDTQYF.

The gene calls are TRBV14 and TRBJ2-3; no definite D call. The CDR3 has 14 amino acids. V was trimmed by 4 bases and J by 2 bases, leaving 10 bases between them. Germline V gene sequence: CDR1 SGHDN, CDR2 FVKESK. CDR3 coding DNA: TGTGCCAGCAGCCTGTGGACGTCCACAGATACGCAGTATTTT. The encoded protein is CASSLWTSTDTQYF.

This clone was counted once. This chain connects TRBV5-1 to TRBJ1-1, with D possibly TRBD1 on 6 matching bases. This CDR3 comprises 17 residues. The V end lost 3 bases, the J end lost 0 bases, and 18 bases lay between the germline ends. The germline gives CDR1 SGHRS, CDR2 YFSETQ. The CDR3 loop reads CASSWGREGSMNTEAFF. The CDR3 DNA reads as TGCGCCAGCAGCTGGGGGCGAGAGGGCTCAATGAACACTGAAGCTTTCTTT.

There are a few counts of this clone. The genes are TRBV24-1 and TRBJ2-1; 7 bases agree with TRBD2. This CDR3 is built from 16 residues. The V gene end was trimmed by 1 base and the J gene end by 7 bases; junction bases not matched to a gene: 9. Germline loops: CDR1 KGHDR, CDR2 SFDVKD. CDR3 sequence reads: CATSDFGGRGVNEQFF. As DNA, the CDR3 is TGTGCCACCAGTGATTTTGGCGGGAGAGGTGTGAATGAGCAGTTCTTC.

The genes are TRBV19 and TRBJ2-3, with 8 bases identical to TRBD1. There are 13 residues in the CDR3. CDR1 is LNHDA and CDR2 is SQIVND in the germline V gene (reference sequence). The J segment lost 0 bases and the V segment lost 10 bases, leaving 3 bases of the junction unmatched. The chain's CDR3 is CATDRGSTDTQYF. The CDR3 DNA reads TGTGCCACTGACAGGGGCAGCACAGATACGCAGTATTTT. Drawing the rest from reference TRBV19 and TRBJ2-3, the complete variable domain is DGGITQSPKYLFRKEGQNVTLSCEQNLNHDAMYWYRQDPGQGLRLIYYSQIVNDFQKGDIAEGYSVSREKKESFPLTVTSAQKNPTAFYLCATDRGSTDTQYFGPGTRLTVL.

This chain joins TRBV5-6 and TRBJ1-1; D is perhaps TRBD1 (5 bases). The V gene's germline CDR1 is SGHDT and CDR2 YYEEEE. The CDR3 extends over 16 amino acids. Trimming stripped 2 bases from V and 1 base from J, with 15 bases between. CDR3 region: CASSFTARQTNTEAFF. The CDR3 DNA sequence: TGTGCCAGCAGCTTTACAGCTCGACAGACGAACACTGAAGCTTTCTTT.

V usage is TRBV6-5 and J usage is TRBJ2-1; weak D call: TRBD2 (5 bases). Germline-derived CDR1 and CDR2 are MNHEY and SVGAGI. V shed 8 bases and J shed 7 bases, with 15 bases lying between them. The CDR3 covers 13 residues. The CDR3 region has the DNA TGTGCCAGCCGCTTGAGCGGTCAGAATGAGCAGTTCTTC. Amino acid sequence: CASRLSGQNEQFF.

The chain combines TRBV18 with TRBJ2-2; D gene ambiguous. The CDR3 has 15 amino acids. V dropped 4 bases and J dropped 3 bases, with 12 bases sitting between them. The germline CDR1 and CDR2 sequences are KGHSH and LQKENI. CDR3 sequence: CASSRGVGYTGELFF. CDR3 in DNA: TGTGCCAGCTCACGAGGAGTCGGTTACACCGGGGAGCTGTTTTTT.

This chain joins TRBV18 and TRBJ1-3; D may be TRBD1 (5 bases). The germline gives CDR1 KGHSH, CDR2 LQKENI. This CDR3 region has 17 residues. Trimming left V 0 bases short and J 0 bases short, with 12 bases between. CDR3 sequence: CASSPPRGGTSGNTIYF. The CDR3 DNA reads as TGTGCCAGCTCACCACCGAGGGGCGGTACCTCTGGAAACACCATATATTTT.